The sequence of this TCR beta chain was determined in a study of T cells in localized non-small cell lung cancer. The study's findings and limits: Tumor showed lower T cell clonality than uninvolved adjacent lung, where it was highest.

Data came from immunoSEQ multiplex PCR; TCRdb stores just in-frame clones and leaves some out. Counted here are some 51,000 clones, 70% to 90% occurring once; the ten biggest clones make up less than 6%. V shed 3 bases and J shed 5 bases, with 8 bases lying between them. Germline values: CDR1 MNHEY, CDR2 SMNVEV (reference sequence). The CDR3 runs to 13 residues. This clone has a single count. As yet, its antigen is unknown. The clonotype comes from a woman aged 35-75 years with stage I lung adenocarcinoma. The chain uses TRBV27 and TRBJ2-1; D remains unclear. This material consisted of peripheral blood, taken before any cancer treatment. In DNA form, the CDR3 reads TGTGCCAGCAGTTTTATTGGTGACAATGAGCAGTTCTTC. This gives the protein CASSFIGDNEQFF.